The entry below describes one TCR beta chain. Antigen unknown. The record originates from a study of cytomegalovirus exposure and HLA in healthy donors. The wider study: The 120 or so validation repertoires used a platform that matched the one used for the 500 to 700 first-cohort repertoires, as a later analysis reported.

Only in-frame clones appear in the TCRdb table, and some are missing; sequencing was by immunoSEQ multiplex PCR. The data contain 110,000 to 150,000 clones, approximately 89% of them singletons. General study results and limits: Reports credit the classifier with highly specific, highly sensitive diagnosis of cytomegalovirus status.

Sequenced input: PBMCs. This clonotype was sampled from a man aged 18 to 29 in good health and CMV-seronegative.

In DNA form, the CDR3 reads TGTGCCAGCAGTTTAATACGGAGCGGGAGGACAGATACGCAGTATTTT. Translation gives CASSLIRSGRTDTQYF. The chain couples TRBV27 to TRBJ2-3; the match to TRBD2 covers 9 bases. After removal of 2 bases from V and 3 bases from J, the junction contained 6 bases not matched to a gene. Germline lookup yields CDR1 MNHEY and CDR2 SMNVEV (reference sequence). The CDR3 sequence is 16 residues long.